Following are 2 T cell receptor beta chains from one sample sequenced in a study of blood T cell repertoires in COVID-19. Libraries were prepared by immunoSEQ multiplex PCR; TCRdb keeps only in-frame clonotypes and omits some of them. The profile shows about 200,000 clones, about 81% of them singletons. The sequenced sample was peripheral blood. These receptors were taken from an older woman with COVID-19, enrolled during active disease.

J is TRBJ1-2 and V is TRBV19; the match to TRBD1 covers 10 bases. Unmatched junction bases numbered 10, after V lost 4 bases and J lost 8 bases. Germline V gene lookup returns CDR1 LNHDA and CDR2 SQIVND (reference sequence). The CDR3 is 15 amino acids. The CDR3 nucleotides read TGTGCCAGTAGTACATCAATAGACAGGGGGCGAGGCTACACCTTC. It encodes CASSTSIDRGRGYTF.

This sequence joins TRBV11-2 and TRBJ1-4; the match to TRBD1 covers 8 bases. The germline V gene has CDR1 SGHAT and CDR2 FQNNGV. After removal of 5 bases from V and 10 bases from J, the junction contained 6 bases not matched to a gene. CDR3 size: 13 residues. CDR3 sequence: CASSDRGDGKLFF. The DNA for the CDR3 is TGTGCCAGCAGCGACAGGGGAGACGGAAAACTGTTTTTT.